The clone carrying this T cell receptor (beta chain) has ten or more counts. This sample is part of a study of blood T cell repertoires in COVID-19. The V and J ends lost 4 bases and 0 bases, in that order; junction bases with no gene match: 5. The CDR3 runs 15 residues. Germline lookup yields CDR1 MNHEY and CDR2 SMNVEV (reference sequence). Generated by immunoSEQ multiplex PCR, the TCRdb table keeps only in-frame clones and is missing some. This table has about 260,000 clones, around 86% appearing once. This chain uses TRBV27 with TRBJ1-2; 7 bases map to TRBD1. Input material: peripheral blood. This clonotype originated in a woman aged 55-70 years with COVID-19, enrolled during active disease. The CDR3 loop reads CASSSRTGANYGYTF. The CDR3 coding sequence is TGTGCCAGCAGTTCGCGGACAGGAGCTAACTATGGCTACACCTTC.